Listed below are T cell receptor beta chains from one sample, sequenced in a study of blood T cell repertoires in COVID-19. The protocol was immunoSEQ multiplex PCR, while the TCRdb copy is restricted to in-frame clones and leaves out a portion. Of around 220,000 clones listed, over 80% were seen once; the top ten hold less than 7%. The specimen was PBMCs or T cells enriched from blood (not recorded which). The receptor set was obtained from a woman aged 40-49 years who had recovered from COVID-19. Each CDR3 is given with its conserved first and last residue. Clone size is not always given. Where it is, it says once, few, many or a class for expanded clones.

j_call	v_call	clone_size	cdr3_aa
TRBJ1-3	TRBV30	few	CAWAVTGNTIYF
TRBJ1-4	TRBV4-1	.	CASSLGTGGGEKLFF
TRBJ1-5	TRBV4-3	.	CASSQGAGSSNQPQHF
TRBJ1-1	TRBV5-4	.	CASSGRVGTEAFF
TRBJ1-1	TRBV15	once	CATSRDRMTEAFF
TRBJ2-1	TRBV7-8	.	CASSPRYGLAEDNEQFF
TRBJ2-3	TRBV14	.	CASSPIGTGVPDTQYF
TRBJ2-3	TRBV7-2	.	CASSVGRWATDTQYF
TRBJ1-4	TRBV10-3	.	CAISPTGDEKLFF
TRBJ2-1	TRBV3-1/TRBV3-2	.	CASSQYRAWEHPRGEQFF
TRBJ1-2	TRBV27	.	CASSRYGQGYGYTF
TRBJ1-4	TRBV19	.	CASLADNEKLFF
TRBJ2-1	TRBV12-3/TRBV12-4	.	CASSLSVVTEQFF
TRBJ2-3	TRBV27	.	CASSFGEASTDTQYF
TRBJ2-7	TRBV23-1	.	CASSQYYERHEQYF
TRBJ2-5	TRBV5-1	.	CASSWGGLAGGRQETQYF
TRBJ2-3	TRBV7-3	.	CASSGQGLTDTQYF
TRBJ1-1	TRBV29-1	.	CSVEGTRDRGNTEAFF
TRBJ2-6	TRBV5-1	.	CASSLTGVGSGANVLTF
TRBJ1-1	TRBV7-2	.	CASSPAPYTEAFF
TRBJ2-7	TRBV29-1	.	CSVEYSGYEQYF
TRBJ2-1	TRBV7-9	.	CASSLSGYNEQFF
TRBJ2-1	TRBV11-2	.	CASSLDYWDRDYNEQFF
TRBJ2-6	TRBV5-5	.	CASSPAQGRLSGANVLTF
TRBJ1-5	TRBV12-3/TRBV12-4	.	CASTSGGQPQHF
TRBJ2-1	TRBV7-6	.	CASSLYSPNEQFF
TRBJ2-6	TRBV24-1	.	CATASQGGSGANVLTF
TRBJ1-1	TRBV24-1	once	CATSSGRDTEAFF
TRBJ2-3	TRBV12-5	once	CASGKPGTRSTDTQYF
TRBJ1-5	TRBV7-8	.	CASSDQGQGANQPQHF
TRBJ2-5	TRBV3-1/TRBV3-2	.	CASSRIASGRGETQYF
TRBJ1-2	TRBV5-4	.	CASTHSGGTNLNYGYTF
TRBJ1-2	TRBV15	once	CATSRDFPGEDGYTF
TRBJ1-5	TRBV30	.	CAWGQGLSNQPQHF
TRBJ1-4	TRBV28	.	CTTRDRVGATTNEKLFF
TRBJ1-2	TRBV28	.	CASRKTGTNYGYTF
TRBJ2-5	TRBV6-6	.	CASSYIRETQYF
TRBJ1-2	TRBV29-1	.	CSVVATGVYGYTF
TRBJ1-4	TRBV7-6	.	CASSGRGESRSEKLFF
TRBJ2-1	TRBV7-9	.	CAATLGGRSYNEQFF
TRBJ2-2	TRBV4-1	.	CASSQASGNTGELFF
TRBJ1-2	TRBV5-5	.	CASSPTVGSLYGYTF
TRBJ2-7	TRBV23-1	.	CTGLAGAYRAREQYF
TRBJ2-1	TRBV19	.	CASSQSPNNEQFF
TRBJ2-5	TRBV6-5	.	CASSRRYRARETQYF
TRBJ2-3	TRBV5-4	.	CASSFGGSNTDTQYF
TRBJ2-3	TRBV5-1	.	CASSLVPREIGTDTQYF
TRBJ2-3	TRBV4-1	few	CASSQGLAGGNPYTQYF
TRBJ1-4	TRBV18	.	CASSYSRETTNEKLFF
TRBJ2-5	TRBV27	.	CATRLRDSQETQYF
TRBJ2-3	TRBV7-9	.	CASSPLYATSGDITDTQYF
TRBJ1-2	TRBV10-3	.	CAINVKDGTPLHYGYTF